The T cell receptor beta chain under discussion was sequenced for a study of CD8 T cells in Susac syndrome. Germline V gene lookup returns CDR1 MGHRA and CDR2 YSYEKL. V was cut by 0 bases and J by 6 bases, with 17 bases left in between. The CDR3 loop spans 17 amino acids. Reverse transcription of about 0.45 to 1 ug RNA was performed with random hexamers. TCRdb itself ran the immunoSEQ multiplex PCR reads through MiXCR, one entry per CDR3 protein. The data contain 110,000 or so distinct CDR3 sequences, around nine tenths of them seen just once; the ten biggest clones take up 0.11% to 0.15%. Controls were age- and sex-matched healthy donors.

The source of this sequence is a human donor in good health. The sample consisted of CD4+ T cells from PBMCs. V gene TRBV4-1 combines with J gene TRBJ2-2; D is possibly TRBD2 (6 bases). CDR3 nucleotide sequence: TGCGCCAGCAGCCAAGATTGGGGAGGAGGGTTGGCCGGGGAGCTGTTTTTT. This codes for CASSQDWGGGLAGELFF.